A selection of T cell receptor beta chains follows, all from one sample in a study of response to subunit inactivated influenza vaccine. MiXCR, applied by TCRdb to the RT-PCR reads, yields one record per CDR3 protein. The table lists more than 450,000 distinct CDR3 sequences, approximately 7.7% of them singletons. The sequencing used PBMCs from blood, collected around 25 months after vaccination. The receptors here all came from a man in his fifties or sixties who received an inactivated influenza vaccine. The CDR3 runs from the conserved cysteine through the conserved F or W. The order of the fields is V gene, J gene, CDR3 protein.

TRBV6-1	TRBJ1-5	CASSERGRRNQPQHF
TRBV9	TRBJ2-6	CASSVVKGSGANVLTF
TRBV18	TRBJ2-5	CASSPWEAETQYF
TRBV5-1	TRBJ2-2	CASSKLGDTGELFF
TRBV2	TRBJ2-1	CASRGTSGGAKQFF
TRBV4-1	TRBJ2-1	CASSQVSGVNEQFF
TRBV4-1	TRBJ2-7	CASSPGIGTYEQYF
TRBV7-3	TRBJ2-1	CASSPSSYTYNEQFF
TRBV5-1	TRBJ2-6	CASGLGAGANVLTF
TRBV5-5	TRBJ1-2	CASSFAFYGYTF
TRBV5-6	TRBJ2-1	CASSGVGGRTSNEQFF
TRBV20-1	TRBJ1-3	CSARDPSGNTIYF
TRBV6-1	TRBJ2-5	CASGGYQETQYF
TRBV7-9	TRBJ1-6	CASSSWTGYNSPLHF
TRBV29-1	TRBJ2-1	CSVEGTSGTYNEQFF
TRBV5-6	TRBJ2-5	CASSLTGAPETQYF
TRBV4-2	TRBJ2-1	CASSQGTSLGEQFF
TRBV5-1	TRBJ2-4	CASSLEGGQGAINIQYF
TRBV6-5	TRBJ1-2	CAGSYGQGSLYGYTF
TRBV2	TRBJ2-7	CASSDGRVSYEQYF
TRBV12-3/TRBV12-4	TRBJ2-3	CASSPYRGDTQYF
TRBV4-2	TRBJ2-2	CASSQGVVSDGELFF
TRBV9	TRBJ1-1	CASSSDIYSSAEAFF
TRBV6-2/TRBV6-3	TRBJ1-1	CASSRQGKAFF
TRBV28	TRBJ2-5	CASSLDWRETQYF
TRBV5-1	TRBJ2-7	CASGIVPGQGISEQYF
TRBV6-2/TRBV6-3	TRBJ2-1	CASSYRGLAGGRSSYNEQFF
TRBV12-3/TRBV12-4	TRBJ2-1	CASSYDRGSYNEQFF